One and the same sample provided the 31 T cell receptor beta chains below, sequenced in a study of metastatic and nonmetastatic thyroid tumors (dated by TCRdb to 2019 to 2021). No treatment had been received by any patient before thyroid surgery. Library method: PCR. Sequencing was carried out with an Illumina HiSeq 4000. TCRdb trimmed the raw reads at Q25, called clones with MiXCR and kept productive beta chains. This sample is represented by 64,000 or so clones; around 15% of them were singletons. In total, the top ten clones hold roughly a tenth of the sample. Specimen: blood. These receptors all stem from a male donor with papillary thyroid cancer or a benign thyroid nodule (not recorded which). Some clones in this sample may be carry-over from other donors' samples.

This clone turned up a few times. The V call is TRBV11-2, the J call TRBJ1-3; 7 bases are shared with TRBD1. The germline CDR1 and CDR2 sequences are SGHAT and FQNNGV. The CDR3 loop spans 19 amino acids. Unmatched junction bases numbered 20, after V lost 3 bases and J lost 6 bases. The CDR3 spells CASSLKMVGQGGHTNTIYF. The CDR3 DNA sequence: TGTGCCAGCAGCTTGAAGATGGTTGGTCAGGGGGGCCACACAAACACCATATATTTT.

This clone ranks as medium-sized. The V gene is TRBV6-1, the J gene TRBJ2-2; D is possibly TRBD1 (5 bases). V shed 6 bases and J shed 3 bases, with 11 bases lying between them. Germline CDR1 reads MNHNS; CDR2 reads SASEGT. CDR3 length: 14 amino acids. CDR3 sequence reads: CASRTSRDTGELFF. The CDR3 region has the DNA TGTGCCAGCAGAACAAGCAGGGACACCGGGGAGCTGTTTTTT.

This clone was observed many times. The chain uses TRBV4-1 and TRBJ2-6; the match to TRBD1 covers 8 bases. The CDR3 is 20 amino acids. Unmatched junction bases numbered 10, after V lost 0 bases and J lost 0 bases. Germline CDR1 reads MGHRA; CDR2 reads YSYEKL. The DNA for the CDR3 is TGCGCCAGCAGCCAAGATTACGGGACAGGAGTTCGCTCTGGGGCCAACGTCCTGACTTTC. Protein product: CASSQDYGTGVRSGANVLTF.

A few counts support this clone. A read error may explain this, as a much larger clone is one base away. J is TRBJ1-6 and V is TRBV7-6, with 10 bases fitting TRBD1. V lost 4 bases, J lost 7 bases, and 4 bases stayed unmatched. Germline CDR1 is SGHVS and CDR2 is FNYEAQ. The CDR3 covers 15 residues. This CDR3 reads CASSSRGQGNSPLHF. The CDR3 nucleotides are TGTGCCAGCAGCTCCCGGGGACAGGGGAATTCACCCCTCCACTTT.

This clone was counted ten times or more. The V gene is TRBV20-1, the J gene TRBJ1-5; 11 positions match TRBD1. CDR3 length: 16 amino acids. Germline V gives CDR1 DFQATT, CDR2 SNEGSKA (reference sequence). The junction had 7 bases not matched to a gene; V was cut back by 3 bases and J by 3 bases. The CDR3 DNA follows: TGCAGTGCTAGGTCGGGGACAGGGGGAAACAATCAGCCCCAGCATTTT. Protein sequence: CSARSGTGGNNQPQHF.

About this clone: Being one base from a much bigger clone, this may be a read error. This chain joins TRBV3-1 and TRBJ1-1; D ambiguous. There are 12 residues in the CDR3. V lost 2 bases, J lost 2 bases, and 3 bases lay in between. Germline loops: CDR1 LGHDT, CDR2 YNNKEL (reference sequence). The CDR3 sequence: CASSQCNTEAFF. CDR3 coding DNA: TGTGCCAGCAGCCAATGCAACACTGAAGCTTTCTTT. The full variable domain, with the rest looked up from reference TRBV3-1 and TRBJ1-1, is DTAVSQTPKYLVTQMGNDKSIKCEQNLGHDTMYWYKQDSKKFLKIMFSYNNKELIINETVPNRFSPKSPDKAHLNLHINSLELGDSAVYFCASSQCNTEAFFGQGTRLTVV.

The gene calls are TRBV19 and TRBJ1-2; D is possibly TRBD1 (6 bases). Looked up from germline, CDR1 is LNHDA and CDR2 is SQIVND (reference sequence). This CDR3 region has 14 residues. Trimming took off 8 bases at V and 0 bases at J, with 13 bases between the two ends. The CDR3 coding sequence is TGTGCCAGTGCGCAGGGGTCAGCTAACTATGGCTACACCTTC. Amino acids: CASAQGSANYGYTF.

For this clone: Being one base from a much bigger clone, this may be a read error. The chain joins TRBV20-1 to TRBJ1-4, with D maybe TRBD1 (5 bases). The CDR3 covers 13 residues. The germline V and J ends were trimmed by 6 bases and 8 bases, with 16 bases remaining between them. The V gene's germline CDR1 is DFQATT and CDR2 SNEGSKA (reference sequence). This chain's CDR3 is CSAHGHYREKLFF. Here the CDR3 DNA reads TGCAGTGCCCACGGACATTACCGGGAAAAACTGTTTTTT.

As concerns this clone: A much larger clone is a single base away; this may be a read error. V usage is TRBV11-1 and J usage is TRBJ2-3, with D possibly being TRBD1 (5 bases). This CDR3 is built from 16 residues. CDR1 SGHAT and CDR2 FQDESV come from the germline V gene (reference sequence). Deletions cut 5 bases from V and 1 base from J, with 16 bases between. CDR3 sequence reads: CASSLEGAWCTDTQYF. The CDR3 DNA reads TGTGCCAGCAGCCTTGAAGGGGCCTGGTGCACAGATACGCAGTATTTT.

This clone was detected many times. The chain employs TRBV4-2 and TRBJ2-5, with 7 nucleotides matching TRBD2. Trimming removed 1 base from V and 3 bases from J; junction bases left unmatched: 5. The germline gives CDR1 LGHNA, CDR2 YNFKEQ. The CDR3 covers 15 residues. The chain's CDR3 is CASSQGGGREETQYF. The CDR3 DNA reads as TGTGCCAGCAGCCAAGGGGGCGGGAGAGAAGAGACCCAGTACTTC.

This clone was picked up one time. V and J are TRBV7-9 and TRBJ2-7, with 9 bases lining up with TRBD1. This CDR3 has 15 amino acids. The germline V gene encodes CDR1 SEHNR and CDR2 FQNEAQ (reference sequence). V dropped 3 bases and J dropped 2; count of bases not matched to a gene: 5. In nucleotides, the CDR3 is TGTGCCAGCAGCTTCCGGGACAGGGCCCCCTACGAGCAGTACTTC. Residues: CASSFRDRAPYEQYF. The whole variable domain, remainder taken from reference TRBV7-9 and TRBJ2-7, is DTGVSQNPRHKITKRGQNVTFRCDPISEHNRLYWYRQTLGQGPEFLTYFQNEAQLEKSRLLSDRFSAERPKGSFSTLEIQRTEQGDSAMYLCASSFRDRAPYEQYFGPGTRLTVT.

This clone was detected many times. V and J are TRBV12-3 or TRBV12-4 and TRBJ1-2; TRBD1 is a possible D gene (6 bases). The CDR3 is made up of 16 amino acids. The V and J ends lost 1 base and 2 bases respectively, with 14 bases between them. The CDR3 sequence is CASSLDQQGANYGYTF. CDR3 bases: TGTGCCAGCAGTTTAGACCAACAGGGTGCGAACTATGGCTACACCTTC.

This clone was found many times. V usage is TRBV7-8 and J usage is TRBJ1-1; tentative D call: TRBD1 (6 bases). The V end was cut by 0 bases, the J end by 7 bases, with 15 bases between. This CDR3 contains 15 residues. Germline CDR1 and CDR2: SGHVS and FQNEAQ. The CDR3 coding sequence is TGTGCCAGCAGCTTAGCTCCCCGCCTACAGGGTGAAGCTTTCTTT. As protein: CASSLAPRLQGEAFF.

About this clone: Likely a read error: the CDR3 ends without its conserved phenylalanine or tryptophan. The CDR3 sequence: CASSPTGPEGYTS. DNA of the CDR3: TGTGCCAGCAGCCCGACAGGGCCGGAGGGCTACACCTCA. The V gene is TRBV12-3 or TRBV12-4, the J gene TRBJ1-2; TRBD1 aligns across 7 bases. The CDR3 sequence is 13 residues long. V gave up 6 bases and J gave up 8 bases; unmatched junction bases: 9.

This clone was recorded at least ten times. V usage is TRBV12-3 or TRBV12-4 and J usage is TRBJ1-2; perhaps TRBD1 as D (5 bases). Trimming removed 4 bases at V and 1 base at J, with 7 bases between. The CDR3 spans 13 residues. As DNA, the CDR3 is TGTGCCAGCAGTTCCGACAGTAACTATGGCTACACCTTC. Translating gives CASSSDSNYGYTF.

A word on this clone: A much larger clone differs by one base, so this may be a read error. This chain uses TRBV4-3 with TRBJ1-1, with D possibly matching TRBD1 (5 bases). Germline V gives CDR1 LGHNA, CDR2 YSLEER. The ends were cut back, 8 bases at V and 7 bases at J, with 11 bases in the middle. This CDR3 is 11 amino acids long. The CDR3 DNA sequence: TGCGCCAGCGGTAACGGGGGTGAAGCTTTCTTT. Translated: CASGNGGEAFF.

A few counts support this clone. This rearrangement joins TRBV7-2 to TRBJ2-3; D is ambiguous. This CDR3 is 21 amino acids long. Germline CDR1 SGHTA, CDR2 FQGNSA. Trimming cost V 0 bases and J 2 bases, with 27 bases left between them. CDR3 residues: CASSLAWAVSAALEDTDTQYF. Here the CDR3 DNA reads TGTGCCAGCAGCTTAGCGTGGGCCGTTTCGGCAGCCTTAGAAGACACAGATACGCAGTATTTT.

This clone was observed at least ten times. The chain links TRBV3-1 to TRBJ2-1, with 8 bases fitting TRBD1. The trim removed 3 bases at V and 14 bases at J, leaving 9 bases unmatched. The CDR3 extends over 13 amino acids. The germline gives CDR1 LGHDT, CDR2 YNNKEL (reference sequence). The CDR3: CASSQRRGRSKFF. The CDR3 DNA is TGTGCCAGCAGCCAGCGCAGGGGGCGTAGTAAGTTCTTC.

This clone was counted only a few times. The chain is built from TRBV5-1 and TRBJ1-3; D gene unclear. The CDR3 extends over 15 amino acids. CDR1 is SGHRS, CDR2 YFSETQ, per germline. Trimming removed 3 bases from V and 2 bases from J, with 12 bases in between. The CDR3 DNA sequence: TGCGCCAGCAGCTCCGGATGGGTTACTGGAAACACCATATATTTT. Protein sequence: CASSSGWVTGNTIYF.

This clone was counted at least ten times. The J gene is TRBJ2-2, the V gene TRBV20-1; maybe TRBD1 (6 bases). This CDR3 is 14 amino acids long. Germline CDR1 DFQATT, CDR2 SNEGSKA (reference sequence). Trimming cost V 6 bases and J 3 bases, with 14 bases left between them. CDR3 loop: CSASTGSDTGELFF. CDR3 nucleotide sequence: TGCAGTGCAAGTACAGGGTCGGACACCGGGGAGCTGTTTTTT.

This clone has ten or more counts. J is TRBJ2-1 and V is TRBV12-3 or TRBV12-4; no reliable D call. Between the trimmed V and J ends, which lost 7 bases and 2 bases, there was a span of 15 bases. The CDR3 is 15 residues long. The DNA of the CDR3 is TGTGCCAGCAACCCTACAGCGAGCCCCTACAATGAGCAGTTCTTC. Translated: CASNPTASPYNEQFF.

In this sample, this clone turned up many times. The chain uses TRBV5-1 and TRBJ1-2; 9 bases are shared with TRBD1. This CDR3 is built from 14 residues. Unmatched junction bases numbered 2, after V lost 0 bases and J lost 5 bases. The V gene's germline CDR1 is SGHRS and CDR2 YFSETQ. CDR3 coding DNA: TGCGCCAGCAGCTTGGGGGACAGGGTGTATGGCTACACCTTC. As protein: CASSLGDRVYGYTF.

The sample holds many counts of this clone. The CDR3 region is CASSATPYGYTF. CDR3 sequence (DNA): TGTGCCAGCAGTGCGACTCCCTATGGCTACACCTTC. The chain joins TRBV27 to TRBJ1-2, with D unclear. This CDR3 is built from 12 residues. The germline V gene has CDR1 MNHEY and CDR2 SMNVEV (reference sequence). The V gene lost 5 bases and the J gene lost 4 bases, with 8 bases spanning the gap.

This clone came up many times. The rearrangement uses TRBV7-2 and TRBJ2-3; a possible D gene is TRBD2 (5 bases). V lost 5 bases to trimming and J lost 0 bases, with 9 bases between them. Looked up from germline, CDR1 is SGHTA and CDR2 is FQGNSA. The CDR3 length is 14 residues. As DNA, the CDR3 is TGTGCCAGCAGCGAGGGCGGAAGCACAGATACGCAGTATTTT. It yields the protein CASSEGGSTDTQYF.

The sample holds one count of this clone. The rearrangement links TRBV11-2 to TRBJ1-3; 8 bases match TRBD1. CDR1 and CDR2 (germline): SGHAT, FQNNGV. This CDR3 comprises 16 residues. V gave up 8 bases and J gave up 4 bases; unmatched junction bases: 13. The CDR3 sequence: CASGTDQGAPGNTIYF. Written as DNA, the CDR3 is TGTGCCAGCGGGACCGACCAGGGGGCGCCCGGAAACACCATATATTTT.

There are many counts of this clone. V usage is TRBV19 and J usage is TRBJ2-1; D gene unclear. Trimming removed 1 base at V and 0 bases at J, with 7 bases between. The CDR3 is 15 residues long. The germline V gene has CDR1 LNHDA and CDR2 SQIVND (reference sequence). As DNA, the CDR3 is TGTGCCAGTAGTATAGGCGGCCGCTCCTACAATGAGCAGTTCTTC. It is translated as CASSIGGRSYNEQFF.

The sample holds many counts of this clone. V and J are TRBV24-1 and TRBJ2-5; D possibly corresponds to TRBD2 (7 bases). The CDR3 contains 15 residues. Trimming removed 5 bases at V and 1 base at J, with 13 bases between. Per germline, CDR1 KGHDR and CDR2 SFDVKD. CDR3 DNA sequence: TGTGCCACCAGTGTTGAGGGAGGGGGCCAAGAGACCCAGTACTTC. It codes for CATSVEGGGQETQYF.

At least ten counts were recorded for this clone. A junction end diverges from the germline sequence, so it may reflect a read error. The chain recombines TRBV6-2 or TRBV6-3 with TRBJ2-3; the D call may be TRBD1 or TRBD2 (6 bases each). The CDR3 covers 17 residues. From germline, CDR1 is MNHEY and CDR2 SVGEGT. The CDR3 DNA reads as TGTGCCAGCAGTTCCCCGTCCCGGGGGCTAGGACGAGATACGCAATATTTT. It codes for CASSSPSRGLGRDTQYF.

This clone was picked up many times. The chain joins TRBV13 to TRBJ2-5; D is possibly TRBD1 or TRBD2 (7 bases each). CDR1 PRHDT and CDR2 FYEKMQ come from the germline V gene (reference sequence). V was shortened by 5 bases and J by 4 bases, with 26 bases between the two germline ends. The CDR3 has 18 amino acids. CDR3 region: CASSPPGGQGGMVETQYF. In nucleotides, the CDR3 is TGTGCCAGCAGCCCCCCCGGGGGGCAAGGGGGCATGGTAGAGACCCAGTACTTC. The variable domain in full, with the rest retrieved from reference TRBV13 and TRBJ2-5, is AAGVIQSPRHLIKEKRETATLKCYPIPRHDTVYWYQQGPGQDPQFLISFYEKMQSDKGSIPDRFSAQQFSDYHSELNMSSLELGDSALYFCASSPPGGQGGMVETQYFGPGTRLLVL.

This clone has a count of ten or more. V gene TRBV5-6 combines with J gene TRBJ2-2, with 15 bases lining up with TRBD2. Germline CDR1 is SGHDT and CDR2 is YYEEEE. The CDR3 totals 18 residues. Trimming cost V 4 bases and J 3 bases; bases outside gene matches: 7. The CDR3 nucleotides are TGTGCCAGCAGCGGGGGGGGACTAGCGGGAGGACACACCGGGGAGCTGTTTTTT. This sequence encodes CASSGGGLAGGHTGELFF.

This clone was seen many times. This chain links TRBV20-1 with TRBJ1-4; TRBD1 matches 10 bases. V was clipped by 3 bases and J by 8 bases; unmatched bases: 9. The CDR3 is 15 residues long. Per germline, CDR1 DFQATT and CDR2 SNEGSKA (reference sequence). The CDR3: CSASPRQGAGEKLFF. CDR3 bases: TGCAGTGCTAGCCCTAGACAGGGGGCGGGGGAAAAACTGTTTTTT.